These 30 T cell receptor beta chains were all obtained from the same sample, sequenced in a study of blood T cell repertoires in COVID-19. The protocol was immunoSEQ multiplex PCR, while the TCRdb copy is restricted to in-frame clones and leaves out a portion. The table lists approximately 300,000 clones, almost 90% of them singletons. Sequenced material: peripheral blood. Source of these receptors: a woman aged 40 to 50 with COVID-19, enrolled during active disease.

This sequence joins TRBV12-5 and TRBJ1-1; 11 nucleotides match TRBD1. This CDR3 is built from 16 residues. The V gene's germline CDR1 is LGHNT and CDR2 FRNRAP. V shed 0 bases and J 7 bases; nucleotides not matched to a gene: 7. The CDR3 coding sequence is TGTGCTAGTGGTTTGGTGGACAGGGGGCATAGGGATGAAGCTTTCTTT. This encodes CASGLVDRGHRDEAFF.

This chain uses TRBV29-1 with TRBJ1-1; D uncertain. V dropped 6 bases and J dropped 4 bases, with 27 bases sitting between them. The CDR3 extends over 17 amino acids. Germline V gene sequence: CDR1 SQVTM, CDR2 ANQGSEA. DNA of the CDR3: TGCAGCGTCCTTCCGATAACCTCCTCGACGGGGTTCACTGAAGCTTTCTTT. It yields the protein CSVLPITSSTGFTEAFF.

The chain links TRBV27 to TRBJ2-4, with 10 nucleotides matching TRBD2. The germline gives CDR1 MNHEY, CDR2 SMNVEV (reference sequence). The V and J ends lost 5 bases and 0 bases, in that order; junction bases with no gene match: 4. There are 16 residues in the CDR3. The CDR3 loop is CASSTRLAGAKNIQYF. CDR3 in DNA: TGTGCCAGCAGTACCAGACTAGCGGGAGCCAAAAACATTCAGTACTTC.

The V call is TRBV2, the J call TRBJ1-5; 9 nucleotides align to TRBD1. V lost 6 bases, J lost 7 bases, and 13 bases stayed unmatched. In germline, CDR1 is SNHLY, CDR2 FYNNEI. The CDR3 spans 16 residues. For the CDR3, the DNA is TGTGCCAGCAGAGATGTACAGGGGGCACTGAACCAGCCCCAGCATTTT. Protein product: CASRDVQGALNQPQHF.

This clone was found once. The chain carries TRBV19 and TRBJ2-6, with unresolved D. V was trimmed by 5 bases and J by 0 bases, leaving 8 bases between them. The CDR3 covers 15 residues. The V gene's germline CDR1 is LNHDA and CDR2 SQIVND (reference sequence). CDR3 coding DNA: TGTGCCAGTAGTTCTCTAGGCTCTGGGGCCAACGTCCTGACTTTC. Its protein product is CASSSLGSGANVLTF.

The J gene is TRBJ1-2, the V gene TRBV19, with a weak D call TRBD1 (5 bases). The CDR3 is 12 residues long. Germline V gives CDR1 LNHDA, CDR2 SQIVND (reference sequence). Here the CDR3 DNA reads TGTGCATCGTCTAATAAGGGGTATGGCTACACCTTC. The encoded protein is CASSNKGYGYTF.

The V call is TRBV7-9, the J call TRBJ1-6, with TRBD1 identical over 7 bases. The CDR3 covers 15 residues. V lost 11 bases, J lost 5 bases, and 12 bases stayed unmatched. CDR1 and CDR2 from the germline V gene are SEHNR and FQNEAQ (reference sequence). The CDR3 here is CAPLEGQRNNSPLHF. The DNA of the CDR3 is TGTGCCCCTTTAGAGGGACAGAGGAATAATTCACCCCTCCACTTT.

The gene calls are TRBV19 and TRBJ1-2; D unclear. V was cut by 9 bases and J by 4 bases, with 9 bases left in between. This CDR3 contains 11 residues. Germline V gene lookup returns CDR1 LNHDA and CDR2 SQIVND (reference sequence). The CDR3 DNA is TGTGCCAGCCAAGAGAGCTATGGCTACACCTTC. Encoded protein: CASQESYGYTF.

This sequence joins TRBV7-2 and TRBJ2-1, with 14 positions matching TRBD2. The CDR3 is 16 residues long. V gave up 5 bases and J gave up 7 bases; unmatched junction bases: 7. The germline gives CDR1 SGHTA, CDR2 FQGNSA. CDR3 region: CASSATSGRAGNEQFF. In nucleotides, the CDR3 is TGTGCCAGCAGCGCGACTAGCGGGAGGGCCGGGAATGAGCAGTTCTTC.

The V gene is TRBV19, the J gene TRBJ1-2; possibly TRBD1 for D (5 bases). The CDR3 has 13 residues. Trimming took off 7 bases at V and 4 bases at J, with 13 bases between the two ends. Germline lookup yields CDR1 LNHDA and CDR2 SQIVND (reference sequence). DNA for the CDR3: TGTGCCAGTACTCGTCAGGGATTCTATGGCTACACCTTC. Amino acid sequence: CASTRQGFYGYTF. Variable domain in full (rest from reference TRBV19 and TRBJ1-2): DGGITQSPKYLFRKEGQNVTLSCEQNLNHDAMYWYRQDPGQGLRLIYYSQIVNDFQKGDIAEGYSVSREKKESFPLTVTSAQKNPTAFYLCASTRQGFYGYTFGSGTRLTVV.

In this sample, this clone turned up once. The CDR3 sequence: CASSVDPRSNEKLFF. The CDR3 coding sequence is TGTGCCAGCAGCGTAGATCCAAGGAGTAATGAAAAACTGTTTTTT. The rearrangement links TRBV9 to TRBJ1-4; D ambiguous. Germline V CDR1 and CDR2: SGDLS, YYNGEE. The CDR3 covers 15 residues. V lost 0 bases, J lost 4 bases, and 10 bases lay in between.

The CDR3 DNA reads TGTGCCAGCAGTTTGTCCCAGGGGAACACCGGGGAGCTGTTTTTT. Translated, it gives CASSLSQGNTGELFF. V and J are TRBV28 and TRBJ2-2; D might be TRBD1 (5 bases). Germline-derived CDR1 and CDR2 are MDHEN and SYDVKM. This CDR3 is built from 15 residues. The ends were cut back, 3 bases at V and 1 base at J, with 9 bases in the middle.

The table lists this clone with a count of one. The rearrangement joins TRBV27 to TRBJ2-3; TRBD2 matches 10 bases. V lost 6 bases, J lost 4 bases, and 7 bases stayed unmatched. The CDR3 covers 15 residues. The V gene's germline CDR1 is MNHEY and CDR2 SMNVEV (reference sequence). The CDR3 loop is CASSVLAGVPDTQYF. The CDR3 bases are TGTGCCAGCAGCGTCCTAGCGGGAGTCCCAGATACGCAGTATTTT.

The CDR3 sequence is CASSQLTSGVTDTQYF. In DNA, the CDR3 is TGTGCCAGCAGCCAACTCACTAGCGGGGTCACAGATACGCAGTATTTT. The J gene is TRBJ2-3, the V gene TRBV4-2, with 10 bases matching TRBD2. The CDR3 has 16 residues. Germline-derived CDR1 and CDR2 are LGHNA and YNFKEQ. Trimming at V came to 2 bases and at J to 2 bases, leaving 4 bases not matched to a gene.

The chain links TRBV28 to TRBJ1-1, with a possible D match to TRBD1 (5 bases). CDR1 is MDHEN and CDR2 is SYDVKM in the germline V gene. V shed 4 bases and J shed 5 bases, with 8 bases lying between them. The CDR3 has 12 residues. The CDR3 DNA follows: TGTGCCAGCAGTTCGGGACTGACTGAAGCTTTCTTT. It specifies CASSSGLTEAFF. Complete variable domain (other parts from reference TRBV28 and TRBJ1-1): DVKVTQSSRYLVKRTGEKVFLECVQDMDHENMFWYRQDPGLGLRLIYFSYDVKMKEKGDIPEGYSVSREKKERFSLILESASTNQTSMYLCASSSGLTEAFFGQGTRLTVV.

V gene TRBV12-3 or TRBV12-4 combines with J gene TRBJ1-1; D gene uncertain. The CDR3 is made up of 12 amino acids. Trimming removed 7 bases at V and 5 bases at J, with 11 bases between. The CDR3 coding sequence is TGTGCCAGCACTAATGTGCTTACTGAAGCTTTCTTT. Encoded protein: CASTNVLTEAFF.

The chain joins TRBV28 to TRBJ2-2, with 7 bases fitting TRBD2. J lost 0 bases, V lost 5 bases, and 3 bases had no gene match. Germline CDR1 and CDR2: MDHEN and SYDVKM. This CDR3 has 15 amino acids. CDR3 amino acids: CASSGGVANTGELFF. CDR3 bases: TGTGCCAGCAGTGGGGGGGTAGCGAACACCGGGGAGCTGTTTTTT.

This chain connects TRBV9 to TRBJ2-2; 8 positions match TRBD2. The germline CDR1 and CDR2 sequences are SGDLS and YYNGEE. V was clipped by 0 bases and J by 5 bases; unmatched bases: 6. The CDR3 consists of 16 residues. CDR3 sequence reads: CASSVVSAGVTGELFF. For the CDR3, the DNA is TGTGCCAGCAGCGTAGTATCAGCGGGGGTTACCGGGGAGCTGTTTTTT.

The V gene is TRBV5-4, the J gene TRBJ2-1; D perhaps matches TRBD1 (6 bases). Germline CDR1 reads SGHNT; CDR2 reads YYREEE (reference sequence). Trimming cost V 5 bases and J 3 bases, with 12 bases left between them. The CDR3 is 14 residues long. CDR3 sequence: CASRPGTLYNEQFF. DNA of the CDR3: TGTGCCAGCAGGCCCGGGACACTCTACAATGAGCAGTTCTTC.

Only a few counts were recorded for this clone. The chain has TRBV7-9 and TRBJ2-7, with a tentative D call TRBD1 (5 bases). This CDR3 contains 16 residues. Germline loops: CDR1 SEHNR, CDR2 FQNEAQ (reference sequence). V gave up 5 bases and J gave up 13 bases, with 30 bases separating them. The CDR3 protein is CASSPSNRATDVGIYF. CDR3 DNA: TGTGCCAGCAGCCCCTCAAACCGAGCGACAGACGTCGGTATCTACTTC.

V is TRBV7-2 and J is TRBJ1-1, with D hard to call. The CDR3 is 13 residues long. Germline V lookup: CDR1 SGHTA, CDR2 FQGNSA. With 0 bases removed from V and 11 bases from J, the gap between germline ends came to 13 bases. Here the CDR3 reads CASSLAWPGKAFF. The CDR3 nucleotides read TGTGCCAGCAGCTTAGCCTGGCCGGGGAAGGCTTTCTTT. Combining the CDR3 with reference TRBV7-2 and TRBJ1-1 gives the whole variable domain GAGVSQSPSNKVTEKGKDVELRCDPISGHTALYWYRQSLGQGLEFLIYFQGNSAPDKSGLPSDRFSAERTGGSVSTLTIQRTQQEDSAVYLCASSLAWPGKAFFGQGTRLTVV.

The chain is built from TRBV6-2 or TRBV6-3 and TRBJ2-7; 8 nucleotides agree with TRBD1. This CDR3 region has 14 residues. V lost 4 bases, J lost 5 bases, and 7 bases stayed unmatched. Germline V gives CDR1 MNHEY, CDR2 SVGEGT. CDR3 sequence (DNA): TGTGCCAGCAGTTCTGACAGGGGAAGGAACGAGCAGTACTTC. Residues: CASSSDRGRNEQYF.

The genes are TRBV12-5 and TRBJ1-5; 9 bases are shared with TRBD1. Germline lookup yields CDR1 LGHNT and CDR2 FRNRAP. The ends lost 5 bases at V and 4 bases at J; junction bases unmatched: 3. The CDR3 is made up of 14 amino acids. Here the CDR3 reads CASGQDRGNQPQHF. CDR3 DNA sequence: TGTGCTAGTGGTCAAGACAGGGGGAATCAGCCCCAGCATTTT.

CDR3 in DNA: TGTGCCAGCAGTTTACGACAGGGGGCCTTCACCGGGGAGCTGTTTTTT. As protein: CASSLRQGAFTGELFF. This chain uses TRBV28 with TRBJ2-2; 10 bases map to TRBD1. The CDR3 runs to 16 residues. Germline-derived CDR1 and CDR2 are MDHEN and SYDVKM. J lost 4 bases, V lost 2 bases, and 4 bases had no gene match.

This rearrangement joins TRBV11-1 to TRBJ1-1, with unresolved D. V was clipped by 2 bases and J by 4 bases, with 8 bases between them. The CDR3 extends over 13 amino acids. Germline CDR1 and CDR2: SGHAT and FQDESV (reference sequence). CDR3 sequence reads: CASSLNTGTEAFF. In DNA form, the CDR3 reads TGTGCCAGCAGCTTAAATACCGGCACTGAAGCTTTCTTT.

The chain links TRBV28 to TRBJ1-2; 9 bases fit TRBD1. Germline-derived CDR1 and CDR2 are MDHEN and SYDVKM. V lost 1 base and J lost 7; bases outside the gene matches: 1. This CDR3 has 13 residues. CDR3 amino acids: CASSLYRGRGYTF. The CDR3 DNA is TGTGCCAGCAGTTTATACAGGGGGCGTGGCTACACCTTC.

The chain is built from TRBV14 and TRBJ2-1, with a weak D call TRBD2 (6 bases). The CDR3 loop spans 18 amino acids. In germline, CDR1 is SGHDN, CDR2 FVKESK. The V and J ends lost 4 bases and 8 bases respectively, with 27 bases between them. This CDR3 is CASSPGGLWLVPNDEQFF. DNA for the CDR3: TGTGCCAGCAGCCCTGGGGGGTTATGGCTAGTACCCAACGATGAGCAGTTCTTC. Drawing the rest from reference TRBV14 and TRBJ2-1, the complete variable domain is EAGVTQFPSHSVIEKGQTVTLRCDPISGHDNLYWYRRVMGKEIKFLLHFVKESKQDESGMPNNRFLAERTGGTYSTLKVQPAELEDSGVYFCASSPGGLWLVPNDEQFFGPGTRLTVL.

The chain recombines TRBV6-5 with TRBJ1-3, with D maybe TRBD1 (6 bases). Between the trimmed V and J ends, which lost 5 bases and 0 bases, there was a span of 11 bases. CDR1 is MNHEY and CDR2 is SVGAGI in the germline V gene. The CDR3 extends over 15 amino acids. CDR3: CASSPDSYSGNTIYF. CDR3 DNA sequence: TGTGCCAGCAGTCCGGACAGCTACTCTGGAAACACCATATATTTT.

V is TRBV7-9 and J is TRBJ1-1, with D hard to call. Trimming took off 5 bases at V and 10 bases at J, with 17 bases between the two ends. CDR3 length equals 13 residues. Germline CDR1 and CDR2: SEHNR and FQNEAQ (reference sequence). CDR3 sequence: CASSVGVMAGAFF. CDR3 coding DNA: TGTGCCAGCAGCGTTGGAGTTATGGCTGGAGCTTTCTTT. Filled out from reference TRBV7-9 and TRBJ1-1, the complete variable domain reads DTGVSQNPRHKITKRGQNVTFRCDPISEHNRLYWYRQTLGQGPEFLTYFQNEAQLEKSRLLSDRFSAERPKGSFSTLEIQRTEQGDSAMYLCASSVGVMAGAFFGQGTRLTVV.

This rearrangement joins TRBV7-3 to TRBJ2-1; 8 nucleotides match TRBD2. CDR3 size: 16 residues. Trimming took 1 base from V and 5 from J; bases not matched to a gene: 7. Germline V gene sequence: CDR1 SGHTA, CDR2 FQGTGA. The CDR3: CASSLKGGGFDNEQFF. CDR3 nucleotides: TGTGCCAGCAGCTTAAAAGGCGGGGGGTTTGACAATGAGCAGTTCTTC.